The 14 T cell receptor beta chains given below trace back to one sample, sequenced in a study of blood T cell repertoires in COVID-19. This table comes from immunoSEQ multiplex PCR, and its TCRdb copy is limited to in-frame clones, with some not included. This sample carries about 160,000 clones, more than 85% of them seen once, and the ten largest clones take around 6.5%. Specimen: PBMCs or T cells enriched from blood (not recorded which). The receptors originated from a woman aged 45-65 years who had recovered from COVID-19.

V gene TRBV6-1 combines with J gene TRBJ2-1; TRBD1 aligns across 9 bases. Per germline, CDR1 MNHNS and CDR2 SASEGT. The CDR3 spans 15 residues. Losses at the gene ends were 0 bases for V and 4 bases for J; bases not matched to a gene: 1. The chain's CDR3 is CASSEADRGYNEQFF. CDR3 nucleotide sequence: TGTGCCAGCAGTGAAGCGGACAGGGGATACAATGAGCAGTTCTTC.

The CDR3 region is CASSLNPQGEQYF. As DNA, the CDR3 is TGTGCCAGCAGCTTAAACCCACAGGGCGAGCAGTACTTC. The genes are TRBV11-3 and TRBJ2-7, with a possible D match to TRBD1 (6 bases). This CDR3 is 13 amino acids long. Per germline, CDR1 SGHNT and CDR2 YENEEA. The V and J ends lost 2 bases and 6 bases respectively, with 11 bases between them.

V and J are TRBV6-5 and TRBJ1-6; the match to TRBD1 covers 11 bases. This CDR3 is built from 15 residues. Germline V gives CDR1 MNHEY, CDR2 SVGAGI. The V and J ends lost 6 bases and 6 bases, in that order; junction bases with no gene match: 4. CDR3 DNA: TGTGCCAGCAGGCCAGGACAGGGGGCTAATTCACCCCTCCACTTT. Protein sequence: CASRPGQGANSPLHF.

The chain carries TRBV7-8 and TRBJ2-1, with D uncertain. CDR1 and CDR2 from the germline V gene are SGHVS and FQNEAQ. V lost 1 base and J 7 bases, leaving 11 bases between the germline ends. The CDR3 length is 14 residues. CDR3 in DNA: TGTGCCAGCAGCTTAGAACCAGTGGTAAATGAGCAGTTCTTC. It encodes CASSLEPVVNEQFF.

V and J are TRBV7-9 and TRBJ1-2; 7 bases agree with TRBD1. Trimming removed 4 bases from V and 1 base from J; junction bases left unmatched: 12. Germline CDR1 reads SEHNR; CDR2 reads FQNEAQ (reference sequence). The CDR3 extends over 17 amino acids. The CDR3 nucleotides read TGTGCCAGCAGCTCACCTATAGGGACAGACCGTAACTATGGCTACACCTTC. It codes for CASSSPIGTDRNYGYTF.

This chain uses TRBV10-1 with TRBJ2-2; 14 bases line up with TRBD2. Germline V lookup: CDR1 WNHNN, CDR2 SYGVQD (reference sequence). The ends lost 6 bases at V and 2 bases at J; junction bases unmatched: 5. CDR3 length equals 17 residues. CDR3 in amino acids: CASSPGLAGANTGELFF. As DNA, the CDR3 is TGCGCCAGCAGCCCGGGACTAGCGGGAGCAAACACCGGGGAGCTGTTTTTT.

V is TRBV21-1 and J is TRBJ2-1; TRBD2 is taken as the D call from the table, unchecked against the DNA. TRBV21-1 is noted as a pseudogene. This CDR3 region has 17 residues. CDR3 sequence: CASSKARGSGGNNEQFF. CDR3 bases: TGTGCCAGCAGCAAAGCGCGGGGTAGCGGGGGCAACAATGAGCAGTTCTTC.

J is TRBJ1-5 and V is TRBV6-5, with 9 bases aligning to TRBD1. Germline V gene sequence: CDR1 MNHEY, CDR2 SVGAGI. The CDR3 is 14 residues long. V lost 5 bases, J lost 4 bases, and 3 bases stayed unmatched. The CDR3: CASSRQGVNQPQHF. In DNA form, the CDR3 reads TGTGCCAGCAGTAGACAGGGGGTAAATCAGCCCCAGCATTTT.

This clone has only a few counts. This chain links TRBV6-1 with TRBJ1-2; possible D gene TRBD1, 5 bases. Trimming removed 3 bases at V and 4 bases at J, with 12 bases between. Looked up from germline, CDR1 is MNHNS and CDR2 is SASEGT. The CDR3 covers 14 residues. CDR3 sequence (DNA): TGTGCCAGCAGTGACGACAGCCCCCTCTATGGCTACACCTTC. Amino acids: CASSDDSPLYGYTF.

J is TRBJ2-7 and V is TRBV5-5; D unresolved. The CDR3 length is 12 residues. Germline CDR1 and CDR2: SGHKS and YYEKEE (reference sequence). The germline V and J ends were trimmed by 4 bases and 7 bases, with 12 bases remaining between them. The CDR3 here is CASSPRDREQYF. CDR3 in DNA: TGTGCCAGCAGCCCAAGAGATCGAGAGCAGTACTTC.

This chain links TRBV21-1 with TRBJ2-5; no check of the table's D call, TRBD2, against the DNA was made. TRBV21-1 is given as a pseudogene. The CDR3 is 17 residues long. CDR3 DNA: TGTGCCAGCAGCAAGTCGGTGGGGGAGGAGTACCAAGAGACCCAGTACTTC. Its translation: CASSKSVGEEYQETQYF.

The V call is TRBV27, the J call TRBJ2-1; 11 bases are shared with TRBD2. V shed 7 bases, J shed 9 bases, and the junction held 5 bases outside the gene matches. This CDR3 is built from 13 residues. The V gene's germline CDR1 is MNHEY and CDR2 SMNVEV (reference sequence). In DNA form, the CDR3 reads TGTGCCAGCACCACTAGCGGGAGTGCTGAGCAGTTCTTC. Its protein product is CASTTSGSAEQFF.

The rearrangement joins TRBV28 to TRBJ1-2; a possible D gene is TRBD1 (5 bases). Germline CDR1 and CDR2: MDHEN and SYDVKM. Trimming removed 4 bases at V and 7 bases at J, with 10 bases between. CDR3 length equals 12 residues. CDR3 sequence reads: CASSYLGLGYTF. The CDR3 bases are TGTGCCAGCAGTTATTTGGGGCTTGGCTACACCTTC.

In its sample, this clone was seen once. The V call is TRBV5-6, the J call TRBJ2-7, with 7 positions matching TRBD2. The V segment lost 0 bases and the J segment 4 bases; nucleotides outside the gene matches: 10. This CDR3 has 16 amino acids. In germline, CDR1 is SGHDT, CDR2 YYEEEE. The CDR3 DNA is TGTGCCAGCAGCTTGGCCGGTCTAGCGGAAAGTTACGAGCAGTACTTC. Protein product: CASSLAGLAESYEQYF. Based on the CDR3 plus reference TRBV5-6 and TRBJ2-7, the full variable domain is DAGVTQSPTHLIKTRGQQVTLRCSPKSGHDTVSWYQQALGQGPQFIFQYYEEEERQRGNFPDRFSGHQFPNYSSELNVNALLLGDSALYLCASSLAGLAESYEQYFGPGTRLTVT.